This T cell receptor beta chain was sequenced during a study of blood T cell repertoires in COVID-19. Study details: T cells, B-cell-depleted T cells, or PBMCs provided the cDNA or gDNA that served as material.

V shed 5 bases, J shed 3 bases, and the junction held 6 bases outside the gene matches. This CDR3 spans 14 amino acids. Germline CDR1 SGHAT, CDR2 FQNNGV. Per the study methods: How many nucleated cells were present was estimated from reference gene primer amplification. Clones were sequenced by immunoSEQ multiplex PCR, and TCRdb holds only the in-frame ones, with some missing. The V and J calls and clone size were taken over from that table, and D and trimming were inferred from the DNA. The table records roughly 130,000 clones, about 80% of them present only once. This chain connects TRBV11-2 to TRBJ1-2; 7 nucleotides agree with TRBD1. The material sequenced was peripheral blood. The clonotype comes from a woman between 55 and 75 years old with acute or convalescent COVID-19. The DNA of the CDR3 is TGTGCCAGCAGCGCACGACAGGGATACTATGGCTACACCTTC. Protein: CASSARQGYYGYTF. The full variable domain, completed using reference TRBV11-2 and TRBJ1-2, is EAGVAQSPRYKIIEKRQSVAFWCNPISGHATLYWYQQILGQGPKLLIQFQNNGVVDDSQLPKDRFSAERLKGVDSTLKIQPAKLEDSAVYLCASSARQGYYGYTFGSGTRLTVV.